The rows below give T cell receptor beta chains drawn from one sample of a study of T cell responses to AZD1222 COVID-19 vaccine. Produced via immunoSEQ multiplex PCR; TCRdb's table is partial and in-frame only. Of 150,000 or so clones detected, 82% appear once; the ten largest clones hold approximately 4%. The sequencing used peripheral blood, collected on day 0 of MenACWY control vaccination. The origin of the receptors is an adult in good health. CDR3s include the opening cysteine and the closing phenylalanine or tryptophan. D genes are given only for firm matches. Rows give clone size only sometimes, using once, few, many, or a class for an expanded clone.

NA	TRBJ1-3	TRBV15	once	TGTGCCACCAGCAGCAACAGGGTAATCTCTGGAAACACCATATATTTT	CATSSNRVISGNTIYF
NA	TRBJ1-1	TRBV18	NA	TGTGCCAGCTCACCCGGGACGGAGAACACTGAAGCTTTCTTT	CASSPGTENTEAFF
TRBD1	TRBJ1-1	TRBV5-6	NA	TGTGCCAGCAGCTTAGACAGGGGGCAAATCAACACTGAAGCTTTCTTT	CASSLDRGQINTEAFF
NA	TRBJ2-3	TRBV15	NA	TGTGCCACCAGCAGAGATGTGAGTTGGGCGCAGTATTTT	CATSRDVSWAQYF
NA	TRBJ2-2	TRBV2	NA	TGTGCCAGCAAAGAGACAGGTCCAAGTGGCGGGGAGCTGTTTTTT	CASKETGPSGGELFF
NA	TRBJ1-3	TRBV9	few	TGTGCCAGCAGCGCTGGGTCGGCCAACTCTGGAAACACCATATATTTT	CASSAGSANSGNTIYF
NA	TRBJ2-3	TRBV14	NA	TGTGCCAGCAGCCAAGGGGGGGCTGGATATACGCAGTATTTT	CASSQGGAGYTQYF
NA	TRBJ1-6	TRBV28	NA	TGTGCCAGCAGCCGGGACCCGCGGGATTCACCCCTCCACTTT	CASSRDPRDSPLHF
TRBD1	TRBJ1-5	TRBV6-2/TRBV6-3	few	TGTGCCAGCAGTTACCCCCGACAGGGAACGAGCAATCAGCCCCAGCATTTT	CASSYPRQGTSNQPQHF
NA	TRBJ1-2	TRBV13	NA	TGTGCCAGCAGCTTACATAAGCCGGAGGGCTACACCTTC	CASSLHKPEGYTF
NA	TRBJ2-7	TRBV28	NA	TGTGCCAGCACCCCTAGCTCCTACGAGCAGTACTTC	CASTPSSYEQYF
NA	TRBJ1-1	TRBV7-9	NA	TGTGCCAGCAGCATCCCGCCTGGTGCGGGGCAAAACACTGAAGCTTTCTTT	CASSIPPGAGQNTEAFF
TRBD1	TRBJ2-2	TRBV5-1	NA	TGCGCCAGCAGCCAAGGACAGGCGAACACCGGGGAGCTGTTTTTT	CASSQGQANTGELFF
TRBD1	TRBJ1-1	TRBV2	NA	TGTGCCAGCAGCCTAAGACAGGGGGCAGGTGAAGCTTTCTTT	CASSLRQGAGEAFF
NA	TRBJ2-1	TRBV3-1/TRBV3-2	NA	TGTGCCAGCAGCCAAGATCGCTATGAGCAGTTCTTC	CASSQDRYEQFF
NA	TRBJ2-3	TRBV3-1/TRBV3-2	few	TGTGCCAGCAGCCGGGGTTGGGGGGCGCAGACAGATACGCAGTATTTT	CASSRGWGAQTDTQYF
NA	TRBJ1-5	TRBV30	NA	TGTGCCTGGAGTACCGGGACATCTCGGCAGCCCCAGCATTTT	CAWSTGTSRQPQHF
NA	TRBJ1-2	TRBV27	NA	TGTGCCAGCAGTTTTGGGGGTAACTATGGCTACACCTTC	CASSFGGNYGYTF
NA	TRBJ1-4	TRBV5-1	few	TGCGCCAGCAGCTTGGGGACAGCAACTAATGAAAAACTGTTTTTT	CASSLGTATNEKLFF
NA	TRBJ2-1	TRBV6-1	NA	TGTGCCAGCAGTGAAAACAATGAGCAGTTCTTC	CASSENNEQFF
NA	TRBJ1-1	TRBV3-1/TRBV3-2	NA	TGTGCCAGCAGCCCCCTTGGGGGACTAGAAGCTTTCTTT	CASSPLGGLEAFF
TRBD2	TRBJ2-3	TRBV5-5	NA	TGTGCCAGCAGCTCGGACGGGACTAGCGGTATCACAGATACGCAGTATTTT	CASSSDGTSGITDTQYF
NA	TRBJ1-2	TRBV7-9	few	TGTGCCAGCAGCCCCTGGACGGAAAACTATGGCTACACCTTC	CASSPWTENYGYTF
NA	TRBJ1-5	TRBV19	NA	TGTGCCAGTAGTAATTGGGATCAGGGTCAGCCCCAGCATTTT	CASSNWDQGQPQHF
NA	TRBJ2-2	TRBV4-1	NA	TGCGCCAGCAGCAGGCCAACCGGGGAGCTGTTTTTT	CASSRPTGELFF
NA	TRBJ1-5	TRBV24-1	once	TGTGCCACCAGTGATGGGGCCCAGCCCCAGCATTTT	CATSDGAQPQHF
TRBD2	TRBJ2-5	TRBV6-5	NA	TGTGCCAGCAGTTACGGTCTAGCGGGGCCCCGGTACTTC	CASSYGLAGPRYF
NA	TRBJ2-7	TRBV21-1	NA	TGTGCCAGCAGCGAGGGGACGCCTTACGAGCAGTACTTC	CASSEGTPYEQYF
NA	TRBJ1-1	TRBV18	NA	TGTGCCAGCTCACCGGGACACCGACCCGGAGCTTTCTTT	CASSPGHRPGAFF
TRBD1	TRBJ1-2	TRBV28	NA	TGTGCCAGCAGTTTCTCCCCCCGGACAGGGGCTATGGATGGCTACACCTTC	CASSFSPRTGAMDGYTF
TRBD1	TRBJ1-6	TRBV10-2	NA	TGCGCCAGCAGCCGGAAGGGACAGGGAAATTCACCCCTCCACTTT	CASSRKGQGNSPLHF
NA	TRBJ1-5	TRBV6-2/TRBV6-3	few	TGTGCCAGCAGTTACGGAGGCAATCAGCCCCAGCATTTT	CASSYGGNQPQHF
NA	TRBJ2-3	TRBV24-1	NA	TGTGCCACCAGTGAGGGTAGCACAGATACGCAGTATTTT	CATSEGSTDTQYF
NA	TRBJ1-1	TRBV5-1	NA	TGCGCCAGCAGCGTGGGACCCGCGAACACTGAAGCTTTCTTT	CASSVGPANTEAFF
NA	TRBJ2-1	TRBV28	NA	TGTGCCAGCAGTTTGCTAGCTGGGGCAACACGGGGAGAGCAGTTCTTC	CASSLLAGATRGEQFF
NA	TRBJ1-4	TRBV9	NA	TGTGCCAGCAGCGTAGGACGGGGGATTAATGAAAAACTGTTTTTT	CASSVGRGINEKLFF
NA	TRBJ1-2	TRBV18	once	TGTGCCAGCTCACTAAGGGGCCCAGGCTACACCTTC	CASSLRGPGYTF
TRBD1	TRBJ1-2	TRBV4-1	NA	TGCGCCAGCAGCCAAGTTGCGACAGGGCCCTATGGCTACACCTTC	CASSQVATGPYGYTF
NA	TRBJ2-5	TRBV5-1	NA	TGCGCCAGCAGCCCAGGAACGGCTAGCACGGAGACCCAGTACTTC	CASSPGTASTETQYF
NA	TRBJ2-1	TRBV12-3/TRBV12-4	NA	TGTGCCAGCAGTTTAGCAGGTTGGAATGAGCAGTTCTTC	CASSLAGWNEQFF
TRBD1	TRBJ2-2	TRBV7-9	NA	TGTGCCAGCAGCTACCTCGTCGGGACAGGGGGCCGGACCGGGGAGCTGTTTTTT	CASSYLVGTGGRTGELFF
NA	TRBJ1-1	TRBV7-2	NA	TGTGCCAGCAGCTTAGAAGGAATTTCCCTGACGGAAGCTTTCTTT	CASSLEGISLTEAFF
NA	TRBJ1-1	TRBV28	NA	TGTGCCAGCAGTCCCTCGGGGGGCTCCCATAGGAACACTGAAGCTTTCTTT	CASSPSGGSHRNTEAFF
NA	TRBJ1-6	TRBV9	NA	TGTGCCAGCAGCGTTCAGGATTCGGATAATTCACCCCTCCACTTT	CASSVQDSDNSPLHF
NA	TRBJ2-1	TRBV18	few	TGTGCCAGCTCACCATCCTTAGGAGAGGGGAGGAATGAGCAGTTCTTC	CASSPSLGEGRNEQFF
TRBD2	TRBJ2-1	TRBV29-1	NA	TGCAGCGTTGGATGGCGTCCTAGCGGGTCATCCTACAATGAGCAGTTCTTC	CSVGWRPSGSSYNEQFF